This T cell receptor beta chain is drawn from a study of blood T cell repertoires in COVID-19. Produced via immunoSEQ multiplex PCR; TCRdb's table is partial and in-frame only. The sample has about 480,000 clones, 88% seen once. V trimming: 7 bases; J trimming: 2 bases; junction bases outside the gene matches: 9. The CDR3 contains 15 residues. Germline values: CDR1 SNHLY, CDR2 FYNNEI. Participants' reported clinical history set cohort assignment. The receptor was isolated from a woman in her forties who had recovered from COVID-19. Sequencing was done on a sample of PBMCs or T cells enriched from blood (not recorded which). The chain links TRBV2 to TRBJ2-7; 9 bases are shared with TRBD1. The CDR3 coding sequence is TGTGCCAGCAATAAAAGGGGGACAGGGACCTACGAGCAGTACTTC. Amino acids: CASNKRGTGTYEQYF.